This T cell receptor beta chain emerged from a study of cytomegalovirus exposure and HLA in healthy donors. Use of 60 Vbeta and 13 Jbeta primers characterized the PCR. Profiling relied on immunoSEQ multiplex PCR, and the TCRdb table lists in-frame clones only, not all of them. The sample consists of fewer than 200,000 clones, 55% to 80% of them appearing once. V lost 2 bases to trimming and J lost 1 base, with 8 bases between them. Germline V lookup: CDR1 MNHNY, CDR2 SVGAGI (reference sequence). This CDR3 has 14 amino acids. Sequencing was carried out using PBMCs. The chain combines TRBV6-6 with TRBJ2-5; a weak D match, TRBD2 (6 bases). The receptor was derived from a woman between 18 and 29 years old in good health and CMV-seropositive. The CDR3: CASSYGGSQETQYF. CDR3 coding DNA: TGTGCCAGCAGTTACGGGGGGTCCCAAGAGACCCAGTACTTC.